This record looks at one T cell receptor beta chain sequence and its context. Libraries were prepared by immunoSEQ multiplex PCR; TCRdb keeps only in-frame clonotypes and omits some of them. This sample carries over 25,000 clones, about 92% of them seen once, and the ten largest clones take roughly 0.4%. CDR1 is SGHNT, CDR2 YENEEA, per germline. The trim removed 5 bases at V and 2 bases at J, leaving 8 bases unmatched. This CDR3 spans 16 amino acids. This record comes from a study of T cell changes during pregnancy in multiple sclerosis. This TCR was recovered from a female donor in good health, enrolled as a control in a pregnancy study. The rearrangement joins TRBV11-3 to TRBJ1-2; 10 nucleotides align to TRBD1. Material: CD4+ T cells from peripheral blood mononuclear cells, obtained in the second trimester of pregnancy. The CDR3, as DNA: TGTGCCAGCAGCCCCCGGGGGGGACAGGGGAACTATGGCTACACCTTC. It yields the protein CASSPRGGQGNYGYTF.